A single T cell receptor beta chain is shown here with its context. Its antigen is not identified. These data are taken from a study of post-analysis software for immune sequencing data. Overall study context: Relapsing-remitting, secondary progressive and progressive-relapsing courses of multiple sclerosis were included.

Built from TCR beta cDNA, the libraries had unique molecular identifiers in them. It was from about 0.94 to 9.7 million T cells that approximately 500,000 cDNA molecules came. Each CDR3 protein gets one entry after TCRdb re-called the PCR reads with MiXCR. This table has more than 500,000 distinct CDR3 sequences, 34% appearing once. The germline V and J ends were trimmed by 4 bases and 13 bases, with 21 bases remaining between them. Looked up from germline, CDR1 is SGDLS and CDR2 is YYNGEE. The CDR3 has 14 residues. Study results and limitations: TRBV segments more frequent in patients than in controls numbered five and included TRBV5-6, TRBV5-1 and TRBV20-1. People with multiple sclerosis had a significantly lower normalized Chao1 diversity than controls did. Strong co-clustering by F measure was evident for samples that had been prepared in the same batch.

This clonotype was obtained from a girl younger than 18 with multiple sclerosis. The V call is TRBV9, the J call TRBJ2-1; possibly TRBD2 for D (5 bases). The sequenced material came from blood. The CDR3 is CASSPDFQQETQFF. The DNA of the CDR3 is TGTGCCAGCAGCCCGGACTTCCAACAAGAGACCCAGTTCTTC.